One sample yielded the 21 T cell receptor beta chains listed below, sequenced in a study of CD8 T cells in Susac syndrome. Random hexamers served to reverse transcribe roughly 0.5 to 1 ug RNA. TCRdb re-derived calls from the immunoSEQ multiplex PCR reads in MiXCR, one entry per CDR3 protein. Of more than 150,000 distinct CDR3 sequences in the sample, about 94% were seen once. Sequencing was carried out using CD4+ T cells from PBMCs. These receptors were obtained from a human donor in good health.

The V call is TRBV7-8, the J call TRBJ2-1, with 9 bases fitting TRBD2. Germline loops: CDR1 SGHVS, CDR2 FQNEAQ. Trimming at V came to 5 bases and at J to 5 bases, leaving 7 bases not matched to a gene. This CDR3 comprises 15 residues. The CDR3 loop is CASSLQRGANNEQFF. The CDR3 region has the DNA TGTGCCAGCAGCCTCCAGCGGGGGGCGAACAATGAGCAGTTCTTC. Using reference TRBV7-8 and TRBJ2-1 for the parts outside the CDR3, the full variable domain is GAGVSQSPRYKVAKRGQDVALRCDPISGHVSLFWYQQALGQGPEFLTYFQNEAQLDKSGLPSDRFFAERPEGSVSTLKIQRTQQEDSAVYLCASSLQRGANNEQFFGPGTRLTVL.

V gene TRBV20-1 combines with J gene TRBJ2-7, with TRBD1 as a possible D gene (5 bases). Trimming stripped 3 bases from V and 2 bases from J, with 14 bases between. Germline V gene sequence: CDR1 DFQATT, CDR2 SNEGSKA (reference sequence). CDR3 length: 14 residues. CDR3 nucleotide sequence: TGCAGTGCTAGCAGGGCGGTCTCGACCTACGAGCAGTACTTC. Amino acids: CSASRAVSTYEQYF.

The chain carries TRBV27 and TRBJ2-7, with 8 bases lining up with TRBD1. This CDR3 contains 14 residues. The V and J ends lost 5 bases and 5 bases, in that order; junction bases with no gene match: 8. Per germline, CDR1 MNHEY and CDR2 SMNVEV (reference sequence). This chain's CDR3 is CASSDRGKRNEQYF. CDR3 sequence (DNA): TGTGCCAGCAGTGACAGGGGAAAAAGGAACGAGCAGTACTTC.

The genes are TRBV7-9 and TRBJ1-1; 7 nucleotides line up with TRBD1. Germline assignment: CDR1 SEHNR and CDR2 FQNEAQ (reference sequence). Germline trimming cut 8 bases from V and 4 bases from J; bases unmatched to any gene: 7. The CDR3 is 13 residues long. The CDR3 region has the DNA TGTGCCAGCGGAAGACAGGGAGGCACTGAAGCTTTCTTT. Its protein product is CASGRQGGTEAFF.

The chain couples TRBV27 to TRBJ2-7; weak D call: TRBD1 (6 bases). Germline V gene lookup returns CDR1 MNHEY and CDR2 SMNVEV (reference sequence). This CDR3 is 14 amino acids long. Trimming shortened V by 4 bases and J by 0 bases, and 10 bases separated the two germline ends. CDR3: CASSSDRSSYEQYF. DNA for the CDR3: TGTGCCAGCAGTTCGGACAGAAGCTCCTACGAGCAGTACTTC.

This sequence joins TRBV21-1 and TRBJ2-7; the table calls TRBD1, which could not be checked here. TRBV21-1 is a listed pseudogene. The length of the CDR3 is 14 residues. Here the CDR3 DNA reads TGTGCCAGCAGCGCGGGACCAAGCTCCTACGAGCAGTACTTC. Residues: CASSAGPSSYEQYF.

V usage is TRBV29-1 and J usage is TRBJ2-3, with 9 nucleotides matching TRBD2. The V and J ends lost 7 bases and 4 bases, in that order; junction bases with no gene match: 9. Germline loops: CDR1 SQVTM, CDR2 ANQGSEA. This CDR3 region has 14 residues. The CDR3 loop reads CSAAGGQGADTQYF. For the CDR3, the DNA is TGCAGCGCCGCGGGGGGGCAGGGGGCAGATACGCAGTATTTT.

V and J are TRBV29-1 and TRBJ1-2; unclear D gene. Per germline, CDR1 SQVTM and CDR2 ANQGSEA. The length of the CDR3 is 9 residues. Deletions cut 3 bases from V and 9 bases from J, with 5 bases between. The CDR3 loop is CSVDGSYTF. The DNA of the CDR3 is TGCAGCGTTGACGGTAGCTACACCTTC.

The chain couples TRBV7-2 to TRBJ2-5; 13 bases map to TRBD2. CDR3 length: 15 residues. V shed 1 base and J 4 bases; nucleotides not matched to a gene: 0. The germline gives CDR1 SGHTA, CDR2 FQGNSA. DNA of the CDR3: TGTGCCAGCAGCTTAGGACTAGCGGGGGGAGAGACCCAGTACTTC. Translating it yields CASSLGLAGGETQYF.

V is TRBV29-1 and J is TRBJ1-2; D is ambiguous. Trimming left V 2 bases short and J 8 bases short, with 9 bases between. CDR3 length: 11 residues. Germline lookup yields CDR1 SQVTM and CDR2 ANQGSEA. The CDR3 DNA reads as TGCAGCGTTGAATCGGGTGGCGGCTACACCTTC. Residues: CSVESGGGYTF.

This clonotype was detected once. The chain carries TRBV4-2 and TRBJ1-1, with D possibly TRBD1 on 5 matching bases. The CDR3 loop spans 16 amino acids. CDR1 and CDR2 (germline): LGHNA, YNFKEQ. V was trimmed by 1 base and J by 1 base, leaving 13 bases between them. CDR3 DNA sequence: TGTGCCAGCAGCCAAGTTGAGGGGCAGACGAACACTGAAGCTTTCTTT. Translation gives CASSQVEGQTNTEAFF.

The chain has TRBV4-3 and TRBJ2-7, with TRBD1 matching 10 bases. The V segment lost 0 bases and the J segment 2 bases; nucleotides outside the gene matches: 4. In germline, CDR1 is LGHNA, CDR2 YSLEER. The CDR3 sequence is 16 residues long. The CDR3 reads CASSQEATGGPYEQYF. In nucleotides, the CDR3 is TGCGCCAGCAGCCAAGAGGCGACAGGGGGCCCCTACGAGCAGTACTTC.

The chain uses TRBV23-1 and TRBJ2-1; D assignment may be TRBD1 or TRBD2 (5 bases each). TRBV23-1 qualifies as an ORF whose function is uncertain. V lost 0 bases to trimming and J lost 8 bases, with 17 bases between them. The CDR3 spans 16 residues. The CDR3 nucleotides are TGCGCCAGCAGTCAATCTGTCCGAGGGGCGGTGGATGAGCAGTTCTTC. Amino acid sequence: CASSQSVRGAVDEQFF.

The chain carries TRBV29-1 and TRBJ1-5; maybe TRBD1 (5 bases). Trimming took off 7 bases at V and 1 base at J, with 11 bases between the two ends. Germline V lookup: CDR1 SQVTM, CDR2 ANQGSEA. This CDR3 is built from 13 residues. The CDR3 region is CSAGRDSNQPQHF. The CDR3 DNA sequence: TGCAGCGCCGGCCGGGACAGCAATCAGCCCCAGCATTTT.

This sequence joins TRBV20-1 and TRBJ1-2; D perhaps matches TRBD1 (6 bases). Looked up from germline, CDR1 is DFQATT and CDR2 is SNEGSKA (reference sequence). Trimming pared 6 bases from V and 7 bases from J, leaving 18 bases between. The CDR3 is made up of 13 amino acids. CDR3 loop: CSASERGGGGYTF. DNA of the CDR3: TGCAGTGCCTCGGAACGAGGGGGTGGTGGCTACACCTTC.

This clonotype was recorded once. This chain links TRBV10-3 with TRBJ1-2; D is uncertain. CDR1 is ENHRY, CDR2 SYGVKD, per germline. V was pared by 4 bases and J by 4 bases, with 10 bases between. CDR3 length: 13 residues. The chain's CDR3 is CAISGDGIYGYTF. CDR3 nucleotide sequence: TGTGCCATCAGTGGTGACGGTATCTATGGCTACACCTTC.

This chain joins TRBV7-2 and TRBJ1-6, with D possibly TRBD1 on 6 matching bases. The V end was cut by 5 bases, the J end by 7 bases, with 9 bases between. Germline V gene data show CDR1 as SGHTA and CDR2 as FQGNSA. There are 13 residues in the CDR3. The CDR3 is CASSGDKNSPLHF. CDR3 in DNA: TGTGCCAGCAGCGGGGACAAGAATTCACCCCTCCACTTT.

This rearrangement joins TRBV19 to TRBJ2-1; 8 positions match TRBD2. The CDR3 runs 15 residues. V shed 4 bases and J 4 bases; nucleotides not matched to a gene: 6. The V gene's germline CDR1 is LNHDA and CDR2 SQIVND (reference sequence). CDR3 DNA sequence: TGTGCCAGTAGTACCTCTAGCGGGCGATACAATGAGCAGTTCTTC. This translates into CASSTSSGRYNEQFF.

Only one count was recorded for this clonotype. This chain joins TRBV20-1 and TRBJ2-5, with D perhaps matching TRBD2 (6 bases). V gave up 6 bases and J gave up 5 bases, with 13 bases separating them. The CDR3 extends over 12 amino acids. The germline CDR1 and CDR2 sequences are DFQATT and SNEGSKA (reference sequence). The CDR3 DNA follows: TGCAGTGCAGGGACTGGGGCGGAGACCCAGTACTTC. Translating gives CSAGTGAETQYF.

The J gene is TRBJ1-1, the V gene TRBV6-5, with D possibly matching TRBD1 (6 bases). With 5 bases removed from V and 1 base from J, the gap between germline ends came to 11 bases. Germline V lookup: CDR1 MNHEY, CDR2 SVGAGI. The CDR3 covers 14 residues. The CDR3 DNA follows: TGTGCCAGCAGTCCTCCGACAGGGAACACTGAAGCTTTCTTT. Amino acids: CASSPPTGNTEAFF.

The chain recombines TRBV12-3 or TRBV12-4 with TRBJ2-7; 7 bases are shared with TRBD1. The CDR3 consists of 14 residues. V trimming: 0 bases; J trimming: 10 bases; junction bases outside the gene matches: 9. CDR3 DNA sequence: TGTGCCAGCAGTTTAGCCCACAGGGGCCAAGTTCAGTACTTC. Residues: CASSLAHRGQVQYF.